This TCR beta chain is from a study of blood T cell repertoires in COVID-19. Background on the study: Acute and convalescent COVID-19 samples came from the United States, Italy and Spain. T cells, B-cell-depleted T cells, or PBMCs provided the cDNA or gDNA that served as material.

The junction had 10 bases not matched to a gene; V was cut back by 4 bases and J by 0 bases. Germline lookup yields CDR1 SGHRS and CDR2 YFSETQ. CDR3 length equals 17 residues. Methods used by the authors: Researchers report that nucleated cell counts were estimated from reference gene primer amplification. Libraries were prepared by immunoSEQ multiplex PCR; TCRdb keeps only in-frame clonotypes and omits some of them. That table is the source of V, J and clone size, and D and trimming were worked out from the DNA. The profile shows hundreds of thousands of clones, 70% to 90% of them singletons. The specimen was peripheral blood. The chain employs TRBV5-1 and TRBJ2-7; TRBD1 aligns across 10 bases. The TCR comes from a man between 18 and 29 years old with active or convalescent COVID-19. The CDR3 loop is CASSPPGQGQDSYEQYF. In DNA form, the CDR3 reads TGCGCCAGCAGCCCCCCGGGACAGGGGCAGGACTCCTACGAGCAGTACTTC.